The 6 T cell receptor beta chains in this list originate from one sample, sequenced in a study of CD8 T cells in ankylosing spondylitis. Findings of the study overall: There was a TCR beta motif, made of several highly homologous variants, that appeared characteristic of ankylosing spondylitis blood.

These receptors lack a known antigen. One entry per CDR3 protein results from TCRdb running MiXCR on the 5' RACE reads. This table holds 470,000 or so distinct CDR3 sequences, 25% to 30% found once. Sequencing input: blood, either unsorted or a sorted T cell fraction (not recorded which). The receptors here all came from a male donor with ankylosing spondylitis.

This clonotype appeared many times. The CDR3 reads CSGSLPGGSSTDTQYF. The CDR3 DNA is TGCAGTGGCAGCCTTCCAGGTGGCTCTAGCACAGATACGCAGTATTTT. This rearrangement joins TRBV20-1 to TRBJ2-3; D gene ambiguous. This CDR3 has 16 amino acids. Germline CDR1 reads DFQATT; CDR2 reads SNEGSKA (reference sequence). V lost 7 bases and J 0 bases, leaving 20 bases between the germline ends.

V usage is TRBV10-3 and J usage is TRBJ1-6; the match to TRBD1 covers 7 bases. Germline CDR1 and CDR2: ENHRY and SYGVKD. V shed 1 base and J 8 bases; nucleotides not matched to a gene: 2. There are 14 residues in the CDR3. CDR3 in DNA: TGTGCCATCAGTGAGTACAGGGGCGATTCACCCCTCCACTTT. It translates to CAISEYRGDSPLHF.

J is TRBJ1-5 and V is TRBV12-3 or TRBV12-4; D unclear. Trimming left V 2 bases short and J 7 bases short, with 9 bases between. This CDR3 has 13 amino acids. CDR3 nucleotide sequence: TGTGCCAGCAGTTTAAAGATTTTCCAGCCCCAGCATTTT. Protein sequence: CASSLKIFQPQHF.

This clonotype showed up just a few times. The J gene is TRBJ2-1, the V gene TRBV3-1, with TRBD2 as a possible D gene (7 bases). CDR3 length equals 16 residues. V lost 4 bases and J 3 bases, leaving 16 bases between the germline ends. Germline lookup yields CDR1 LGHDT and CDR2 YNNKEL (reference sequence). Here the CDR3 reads CASSRGGAGFYNEQFF. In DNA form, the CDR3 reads TGTGCCAGCAGCCGTGGGGGGGCGGGATTCTACAATGAGCAGTTCTTC.

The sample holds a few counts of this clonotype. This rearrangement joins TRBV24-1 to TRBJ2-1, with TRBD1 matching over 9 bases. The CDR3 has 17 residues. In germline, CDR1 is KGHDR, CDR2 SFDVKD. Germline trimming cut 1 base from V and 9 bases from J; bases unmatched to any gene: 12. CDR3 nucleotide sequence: TGTGCCACCAGTGATTTAGGGACCGGGACAGGGATAGGTGAGCAGTTCTTC. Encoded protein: CATSDLGTGTGIGEQFF.

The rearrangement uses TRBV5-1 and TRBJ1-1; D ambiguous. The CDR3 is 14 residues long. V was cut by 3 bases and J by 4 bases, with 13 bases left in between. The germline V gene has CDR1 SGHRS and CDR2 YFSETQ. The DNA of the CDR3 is TGCGCCAGCAGCTGGGAGTTCGGGCTCACTGAAGCTTTCTTT. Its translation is CASSWEFGLTEAFF.